This TCR beta chain comes out of a study of shared clonotypes between healthy human individuals. Study-wide context: A couple of female and three male donors aged 18 to 49 were enrolled.

Terminally differentiated effector memory CD45RA+ cells were excluded from the naive CD8 cells, which were CD45RO-negative and positively selected for CCR7. The genomic DNA of each subset was split evenly across several immunoSEQ plates. Profiling relied on immunoSEQ multiplex PCR, and the TCRdb table lists in-frame clones only, not all of them. The sample lists approximately 2,000,000 clones, around 95% seen once, with 1.5% to 2% in the top ten. The CDR3 has 17 residues. V was clipped by 7 bases and J by 0 bases; unmatched bases: 8. CDR1 and CDR2 (germline): SNHLY, FYNNEI. Sequencing used naive CD8+ T cells from PBMCs. The chain is built from TRBV2 and TRBJ2-1, with 11 bases that match TRBD2. The sequence derives from a young man in good health. Some clones in this sample may be carry-over from other donors' samples. CDR3 region: CASKDSGTSGSYNEQFF. DNA for the CDR3: TGTGCCAGCAAAGACTCCGGGACTAGCGGCTCCTACAATGAGCAGTTCTTC.